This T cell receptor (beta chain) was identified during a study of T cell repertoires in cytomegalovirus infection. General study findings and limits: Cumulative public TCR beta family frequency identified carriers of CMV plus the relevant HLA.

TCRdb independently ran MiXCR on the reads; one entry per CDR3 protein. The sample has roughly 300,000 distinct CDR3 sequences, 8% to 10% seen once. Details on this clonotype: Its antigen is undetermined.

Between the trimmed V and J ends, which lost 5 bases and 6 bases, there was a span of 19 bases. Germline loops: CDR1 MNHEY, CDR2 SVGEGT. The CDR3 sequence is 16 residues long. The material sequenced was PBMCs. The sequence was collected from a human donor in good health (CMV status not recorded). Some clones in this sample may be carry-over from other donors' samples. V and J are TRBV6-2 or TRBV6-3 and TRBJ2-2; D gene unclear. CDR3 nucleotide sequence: TGTGCCAGCAGTGCGAAGGGATCAAGGGCCTCCGGGGAGCTGTTTTTT. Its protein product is CASSAKGSRASGELFF.